A selection of T cell receptor beta chains follows, all from one sample in a study of T-cell reconstitution after alpha-beta-depleted transplantation in children. TCRdb re-called the PCR reads through MiXCR, storing one row per CDR3 protein. Of about 610,000 distinct CDR3 sequences in the sample, about 11% were seen once. This sample comprised PBMCs from the stem cell graft donor, obtained from the stem cell graft. The receptors stem from a human donor who donated a stem cell graft to a child with acute myeloid leukemia. Both conserved end residues are part of each CDR3. D genes are given only for firm matches. A clone size is listed for some rows: how often the clone was seen (once, few, many), or a class if it is expanded.

D gene	V gene	clone size	J gene	CDR3 DNA	CDR3 protein
TRBD1	TRBV29-1	many	TRBJ1-1	TGCAGCGTTGGGACAGGGTGGAACACTGAAGCTTTCTTT	CSVGTGWNTEAFF
.	TRBV10-3	many	TRBJ2-4	TGTGCCATCAGTGAGGAGACGGACAAAAACATTCAGTACTTC	CAISEETDKNIQYF
TRBD1	TRBV12-3/TRBV12-4	.	TRBJ2-7	TGTGCCAGCAGACAGGGACAGACGGCTAGGGACGAGCAGTACTTC	CASRQGQTARDEQYF
TRBD2	TRBV11-1	many	TRBJ2-7	TGTGCCAGCGAATCGGGACTACCCAACTACGAGCAGTACTTC	CASESGLPNYEQYF
.	TRBV28	few	TRBJ2-6	TGTGCCAGCAGTTCCTCTCCCACCGTCCTGACTTTC	CASSSSPTVLTF
TRBD1	TRBV18	.	TRBJ2-7	TGTGCCAGCTCACCACGACAGGGACAATCTTACGAGCAGTACTTC	CASSPRQGQSYEQYF
TRBD2	TRBV24-1	few	TRBJ2-1	TGTGCCACCAGTGCATTAGCGGGAGGATCGGCTGAGCAGTTCTTC	CATSALAGGSAEQFF
.	TRBV28	few	TRBJ2-7	TGTGCCAGCAGTTTAGGGGGTCTTGGGTCGTACGAGCAGTACTTC	CASSLGGLGSYEQYF
.	TRBV28	.	TRBJ2-7	TGTGCCAGCAGTTCGGCGGGGCTCTACGAGCAGTACTTC	CASSSAGLYEQYF
TRBD2	TRBV24-1	.	TRBJ2-5	TGTGCCACCTCAAATCCTAGCGGGGCGGCGGAGACCCAGTACTTC	CATSNPSGAAETQYF
.	TRBV18	few	TRBJ2-3	TGTGCCAGCTCACTGGGAGTGGTTAGCACAGATACGCAGTATTTT	CASSLGVVSTDTQYF
.	TRBV7-7	.	TRBJ2-5	TGTGCTTTAGGAGAGATCCAGTATTTC	CALGEIQYF
.	TRBV5-6	.	TRBJ2-7	TGTGCCAGCAGCTTGTTAGGGAAGGGCGAGCAGTACTTC	CASSLLGKGEQYF
TRBD1	TRBV5-1	many	TRBJ1-1	TGCGCCAGCACCCCAGGGGGACTTAACACTGAAGCTTTCTTT	CASTPGGLNTEAFF
.	TRBV6-1	.	TRBJ1-1	TGTGCCAGCAGTGAAACGGGGGGGCGGAGCACTGAAGCTTTCTTT	CASSETGGRSTEAFF
.	TRBV20-1	few	TRBJ2-7	TGCAGTGCTAGAGATCGGCTAGTCCCCTACGAGCAGTACTTC	CSARDRLVPYEQYF
.	TRBV12-3/TRBV12-4	many	TRBJ2-5	TGTGCCAGCAGCTCCGGGTATCAGGAGACCCAGTACTTC	CASSSGYQETQYF
.	TRBV6-5	many	TRBJ2-1	TGTGCCAGCAGTCGTCGGGGCGATGAGCAGTTCTTC	CASSRRGDEQFF
.	TRBV6-5	few	TRBJ2-7	TGTGCCAGCAGTTACCCACCCTCAGGGGTCTACGAGCAGTACTTC	CASSYPPSGVYEQYF
TRBD1	TRBV5-1	.	TRBJ1-1	TGCGCCAGCAGCTTCGTGGGACAGGGGGGACTAGGGGGGATCAACACTGAAGCTTTCTTT	CASSFVGQGGLGGINTEAFF
TRBD2	TRBV5-1	.	TRBJ2-5	TGCGCCAGCAGCATCGGACTAGCGGGAGCAAAAGAGACCCAGTACTTC	CASSIGLAGAKETQYF
.	TRBV6-2/TRBV6-3	.	TRBJ2-7	TGTGCCAGCAGTCCCGGGACACCCTACGAGCAGTACTTC	CASSPGTPYEQYF
.	TRBV3-1	few	TRBJ2-7	TGTGCCAGCAGCCCCTGGGACTCAGCCTACGAGCAGTACTTC	CASSPWDSAYEQYF
.	TRBV20-1	.	TRBJ1-5	TGCAGTGCTAGAGGGGGCACGGATCAGCCCCAGCATTTT	CSARGGTDQPQHF
.	TRBV28	.	TRBJ1-4	TGTGCCAGCAGTCCCCCCGGGCCGGGTGGAAAACTGTTTTTT	CASSPPGPGGKLFF
.	TRBV7-3	many	TRBJ2-3	TGTGCCAGCAGCCCTCGTGCGGCGCCCACAGATACGCAGTATTTT	CASSPRAAPTDTQYF
TRBD1	TRBV9	.	TRBJ2-5	TGTGCCAGCAGCGTAGGGGACAGGGAGGAGACCCAGTACTTC	CASSVGDREETQYF